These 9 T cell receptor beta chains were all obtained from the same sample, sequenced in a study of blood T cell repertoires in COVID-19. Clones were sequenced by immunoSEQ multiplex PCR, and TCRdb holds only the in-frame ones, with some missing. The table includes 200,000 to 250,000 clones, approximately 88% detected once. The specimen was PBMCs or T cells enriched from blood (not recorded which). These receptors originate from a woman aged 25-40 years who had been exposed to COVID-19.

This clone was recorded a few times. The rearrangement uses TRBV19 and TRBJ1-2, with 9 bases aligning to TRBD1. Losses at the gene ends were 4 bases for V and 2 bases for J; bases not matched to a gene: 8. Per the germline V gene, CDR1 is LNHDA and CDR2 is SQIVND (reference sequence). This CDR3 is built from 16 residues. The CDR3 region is CASSTHGTGINYGYTF. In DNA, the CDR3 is TGTGCCAGTAGTACACACGGGACAGGGATAAACTATGGCTACACCTTC.

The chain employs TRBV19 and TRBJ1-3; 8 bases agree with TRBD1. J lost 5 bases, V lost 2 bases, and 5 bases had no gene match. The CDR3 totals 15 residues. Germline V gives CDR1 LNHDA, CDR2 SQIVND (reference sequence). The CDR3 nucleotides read TGTGCCAGTAGTATACAGGGGGCTAGAAGAAACACCATATATTTT. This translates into CASSIQGARRNTIYF. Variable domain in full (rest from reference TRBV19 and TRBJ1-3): DGGITQSPKYLFRKEGQNVTLSCEQNLNHDAMYWYRQDPGQGLRLIYYSQIVNDFQKGDIAEGYSVSREKKESFPLTVTSAQKNPTAFYLCASSIQGARRNTIYFGEGSWLTVV.

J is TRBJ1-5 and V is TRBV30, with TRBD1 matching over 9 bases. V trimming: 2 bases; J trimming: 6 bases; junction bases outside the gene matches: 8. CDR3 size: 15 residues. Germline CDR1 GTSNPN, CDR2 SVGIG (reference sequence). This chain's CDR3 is CAWSPGGQGRQPQHF. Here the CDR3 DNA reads TGTGCCTGGAGTCCGGGTGGACAGGGGCGTCAGCCCCAGCATTTT.

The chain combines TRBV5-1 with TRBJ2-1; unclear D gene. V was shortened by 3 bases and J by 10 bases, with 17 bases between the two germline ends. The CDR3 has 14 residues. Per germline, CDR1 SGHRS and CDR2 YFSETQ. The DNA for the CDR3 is TGCGCCAGCAGCTGGGCATTAGAGAGACGGGAGCAGTTCTTC. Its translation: CASSWALERREQFF.

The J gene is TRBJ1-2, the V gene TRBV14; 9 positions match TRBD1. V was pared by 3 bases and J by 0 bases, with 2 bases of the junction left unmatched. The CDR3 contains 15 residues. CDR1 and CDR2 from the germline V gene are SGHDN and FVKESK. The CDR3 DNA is TGTGCCAGCAGCCAGTGGACAGGGGCTAACTATGGCTACACCTTC. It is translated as CASSQWTGANYGYTF. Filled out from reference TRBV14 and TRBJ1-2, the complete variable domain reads EAGVTQFPSHSVIEKGQTVTLRCDPISGHDNLYWYRRVMGKEIKFLLHFVKESKQDESGMPNNRFLAERTGGTYSTLKVQPAELEDSGVYFCASSQWTGANYGYTFGSGTRLTVV.

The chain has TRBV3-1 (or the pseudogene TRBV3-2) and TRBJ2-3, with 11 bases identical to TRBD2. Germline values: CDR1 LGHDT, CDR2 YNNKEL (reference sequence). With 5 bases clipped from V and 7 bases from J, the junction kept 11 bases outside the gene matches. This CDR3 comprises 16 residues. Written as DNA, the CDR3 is TGTGCCAGCAGCTATAGTAGCGGGAGGGCCGGGTATACGCAGTATTTT. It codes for CASSYSSGRAGYTQYF.

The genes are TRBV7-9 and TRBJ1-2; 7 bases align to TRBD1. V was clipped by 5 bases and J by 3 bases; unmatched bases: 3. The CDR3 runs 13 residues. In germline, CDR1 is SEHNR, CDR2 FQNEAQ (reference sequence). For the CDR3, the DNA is TGTGCCAGCAGCCAGGGACAGCACTATGGCTACACCTTC. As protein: CASSQGQHYGYTF.

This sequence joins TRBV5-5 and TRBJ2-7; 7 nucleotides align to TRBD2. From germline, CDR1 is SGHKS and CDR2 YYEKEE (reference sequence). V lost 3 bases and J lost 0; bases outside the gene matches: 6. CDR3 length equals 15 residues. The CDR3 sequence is CASSSRGLSSYEQYF. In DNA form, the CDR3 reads TGTGCCAGCAGCTCGAGGGGACTAAGCTCCTACGAGCAGTACTTC.

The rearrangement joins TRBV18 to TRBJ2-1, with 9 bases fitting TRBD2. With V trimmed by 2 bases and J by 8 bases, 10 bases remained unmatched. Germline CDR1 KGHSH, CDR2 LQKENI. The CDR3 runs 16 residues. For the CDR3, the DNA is TGTGCCAGCTCACCAAGACTAGCGGTTAGTAGGGATGAGCAGTTCTTC. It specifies CASSPRLAVSRDEQFF. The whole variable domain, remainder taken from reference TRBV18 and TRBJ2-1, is NAGVMQNPRHLVRRRGQEARLRCSPMKGHSHVYWYRQLPEEGLKFMVYLQKENIIDESGMPKERFSAEFPKEGPSILRIQQVVRGDSAAYFCASSPRLAVSRDEQFFGPGTRLTVL.